A selection of T cell receptor beta chains follows, all from one sample in a study of blood T cell repertoires in COVID-19. Here immunoSEQ multiplex PCR was the method, and the copy in TCRdb shows in-frame clones only, minus some. The data hold 200,000 to 250,000 clones, with roughly 87% observed a single time. The sequencing sample was made of PBMCs or T cells enriched from blood (not recorded which). All receptors derive from a young man who had recovered from COVID-19. Both conserved end residues are part of each CDR3. A D gene is named only where the DNA matches it firmly.

D	V	J	length	CDR3	DNA
TRBD2	TRBV7-9	TRBJ2-5	14	CASSFSGLQETQYF	TGTGCCAGCAGCTTTAGCGGGCTACAAGAGACCCAGTACTTC
TRBD1	TRBV25-1	TRBJ1-3	14	CASSELGQGNTIYF	TGTGCCAGCAGTGAACTGGGACAGGGAAACACCATATATTTT
TRBD1	TRBV5-1	TRBJ2-4	15	CASSLGQGAENIQYF	TGCGCCAGCAGCTTGGGACAGGGGGCCGAAAACATTCAGTACTTC
-	TRBV28	TRBJ1-5	15	CASKAGGGGWQPQHF	TGTGCCAGCAAGGCAGGTGGGGGGGGGTGGCAGCCCCAGCATTTT
TRBD1	TRBV19	TRBJ1-4	14	CASSSAGGYEKLFF	TGTGCCAGTAGTTCGGCAGGGGGGTATGAAAAACTGTTTTTT
-	TRBV4-1	TRBJ2-7	17	CASSPPSIQGDFYEQYF	TGCGCCAGCAGCCCCCCTTCAATTCAGGGCGATTTCTACGAGCAGTACTTC
-	TRBV6-2/TRBV6-3	TRBJ2-1	15	CASSYSPGLYNEQFF	TGTGCCAGCAGTTACTCCCCCGGACTGTACAATGAGCAGTTCTTC
-	TRBV6-5	TRBJ1-5	12	CASRHPDQPQHF	TGTGCCAGCAGACACCCCGATCAGCCCCAGCATTTT
-	TRBV28	TRBJ1-4	17	CASSFLEQAATNEKLFF	TGTGCCAGCAGTTTTTTGGAACAGGCCGCAACTAATGAAAAACTGTTTTTT
TRBD1	TRBV18	TRBJ1-3	23	CASSPIVFRDSTSISFSGNTIYF	TGTGCCAGCTCACCAATAGTTTTCCGGGACAGCACCTCGATTTCTTTCTCTGGAAACACCATATATTTT
TRBD1	TRBV18	TRBJ1-5	15	CASSLSTGARQPQHF	TGTGCCAGCTCACTGTCGACAGGGGCAAGGCAGCCCCAGCATTTT